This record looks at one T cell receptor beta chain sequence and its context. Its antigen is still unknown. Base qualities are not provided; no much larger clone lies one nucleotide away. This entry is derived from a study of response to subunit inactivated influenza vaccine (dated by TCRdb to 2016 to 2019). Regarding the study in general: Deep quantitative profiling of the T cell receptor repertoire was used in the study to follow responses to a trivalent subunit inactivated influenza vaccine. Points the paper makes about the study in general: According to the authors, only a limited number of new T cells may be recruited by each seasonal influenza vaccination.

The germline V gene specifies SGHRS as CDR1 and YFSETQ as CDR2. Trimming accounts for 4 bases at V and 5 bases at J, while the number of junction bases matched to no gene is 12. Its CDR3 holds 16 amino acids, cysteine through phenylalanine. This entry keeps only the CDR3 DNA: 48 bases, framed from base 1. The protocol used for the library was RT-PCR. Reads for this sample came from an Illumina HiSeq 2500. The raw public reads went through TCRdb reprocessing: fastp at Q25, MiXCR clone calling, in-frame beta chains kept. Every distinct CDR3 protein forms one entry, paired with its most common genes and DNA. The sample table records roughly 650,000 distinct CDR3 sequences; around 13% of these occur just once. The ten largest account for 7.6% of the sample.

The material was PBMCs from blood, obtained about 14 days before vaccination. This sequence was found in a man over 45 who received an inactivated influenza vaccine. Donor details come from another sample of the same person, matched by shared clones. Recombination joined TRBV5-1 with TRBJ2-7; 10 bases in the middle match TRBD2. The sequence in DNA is TGCGCCAGCAGCCCGGGACTAGCGAGGGGGCTCAACGAGCAGTACTTC. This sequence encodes CASSPGLARGLNEQYF.